Each of the 21 T cell receptor beta chains below was sequenced from the same sample in a study of T cell changes during pregnancy in multiple sclerosis. The method was immunoSEQ multiplex PCR; TCRdb's version includes in-frame clones alone and lacks a portion of them. The table lists tens of thousands of clones, 90% of them singletons. Here the sequenced sample was CD8+ T cells from peripheral blood mononuclear cells, taken in the first trimester of pregnancy. The receptors shown here come from a female donor with multiple sclerosis, enrolled in a pregnancy study.

The rearrangement links TRBV28 to TRBJ2-4; possibly TRBD2 for D (6 bases). From germline, CDR1 is MDHEN and CDR2 SYDVKM. Trimming stripped 6 bases from V and 3 bases from J, with 18 bases between. This CDR3 has 16 amino acids. The CDR3 DNA sequence: TGTGCCAGCAGCCAGGGACTGAGCGAGGGCAAAAACATTCAGTACTTC. Its translation is CASSQGLSEGKNIQYF.

The chain has TRBV29-1 and TRBJ2-7; the D gene is possibly TRBD2 (6 bases). The CDR3 length is 14 residues. Trimming stripped 6 bases from V and 0 bases from J, with 15 bases between. Looked up from germline, CDR1 is SQVTM and CDR2 is ANQGSEA. CDR3: CSVSGGVSSYEQYF. The DNA for the CDR3 is TGCAGCGTGTCTGGCGGGGTAAGCTCCTACGAGCAGTACTTC.

The chain recombines TRBV5-1 with TRBJ2-7, with 8 bases that match TRBD1. The ends lost 4 bases at V and 2 bases at J; junction bases unmatched: 20. Per the germline V gene, CDR1 is SGHRS and CDR2 is YFSETQ. The length of the CDR3 is 19 residues. The CDR3 DNA sequence: TGCGCCAGCAGCACCTTAAGGAACCTTAGGGACAGGCGCACCTACGAGCAGTACTTC. This encodes CASSTLRNLRDRRTYEQYF.

This clone showed up just once. The chain recombines TRBV27 with TRBJ2-2, with no clear D. Trimming removed 5 bases from V and 3 bases from J, with 4 bases in between. Per germline, CDR1 MNHEY and CDR2 SMNVEV (reference sequence). The CDR3 spans 12 residues. The CDR3 loop reads CASSPDTGELFF. As DNA, the CDR3 is TGTGCCAGCAGTCCAGACACCGGGGAGCTGTTTTTT.

This chain connects TRBV28 to TRBJ2-1, with D possibly being TRBD2 (6 bases). This CDR3 has 14 residues. V was cut by 6 bases and J by 5 bases, with 14 bases left in between. CDR1 and CDR2 (germline): MDHEN, SYDVKM. In DNA form, the CDR3 reads TGTGCCAGCAGAACGGGACTCGGAAACAATGAGCAGTTCTTC. This translates into CASRTGLGNNEQFF.

V and J are TRBV15 and TRBJ2-5, with a weak D call TRBD1 (6 bases). Deletions cut 5 bases from V and 0 bases from J, with 13 bases between. The CDR3 covers 15 residues. CDR1 LNHNV and CDR2 YYDKDF come from the germline V gene (reference sequence). This CDR3 reads CATSDPTGNQETQYF. The CDR3 nucleotides are TGTGCCACCAGCGACCCGACAGGTAACCAAGAGACCCAGTACTTC.

V usage is TRBV28 and J usage is TRBJ2-5; TRBD2 aligns across 10 bases. V dropped 1 base and J dropped 5; count of bases not matched to a gene: 7. The CDR3 covers 16 residues. Germline V gives CDR1 MDHEN, CDR2 SYDVKM. The CDR3 loop reads CASSLLASGSTETQYF. The CDR3 DNA reads TGTGCCAGCAGTTTATTGGCTAGCGGGAGCACCGAGACCCAGTACTTC.

This clone was observed a handful of times. The genes are TRBV6-4 and TRBJ2-3, with 9 positions matching TRBD2. Germline V gives CDR1 MRHNA, CDR2 SNTAGT. With V trimmed by 5 bases and J by 7 bases, 7 bases remained unmatched. This CDR3 is built from 14 residues. The CDR3 loop reads CASSRAGGTYTQYF. DNA of the CDR3: TGTGCCAGCAGTAGGGCGGGAGGGACGTATACGCAGTATTTT.

In its sample, this clone was seen once. CDR3 protein: CSAGTGSHYGYTF. In DNA, the CDR3 is TGCAGCGCTGGGACAGGGAGTCACTATGGCTACACCTTC. The chain couples TRBV29-1 to TRBJ1-2; TRBD1 agrees at 9 bases. Germline values: CDR1 SQVTM, CDR2 ANQGSEA. The J segment lost 3 bases and the V segment lost 7 bases, leaving 6 bases of the junction unmatched. The CDR3 loop spans 13 amino acids.

The V call is TRBV5-1, the J call TRBJ2-7; tentatively, D is TRBD1 (5 bases). Per germline, CDR1 SGHRS and CDR2 YFSETQ. CDR3 length: 11 residues. With 4 bases removed from V and 4 bases from J, the gap between germline ends came to 6 bases. The CDR3 loop is CASSAGYEQYF. CDR3 nucleotides: TGCGCCAGCAGCGCAGGGTACGAGCAGTACTTC.

The V and J genes are TRBV29-1 and TRBJ2-2; D not resolved. This CDR3 contains 12 residues. With 7 bases removed from V and 8 bases from J, the gap between germline ends came to 14 bases. Germline V gene data show CDR1 as SQVTM and CDR2 as ANQGSEA. The DNA of the CDR3 is TGCAGCGGCGGCCGCGTCGGTGGGGAGCTGTTTTTT. It specifies CSGGRVGGELFF.

The rearrangement joins TRBV7-9 to TRBJ2-3; D ambiguous. Germline loops: CDR1 SEHNR, CDR2 FQNEAQ (reference sequence). The CDR3 totals 14 residues. V lost 6 bases, J lost 3 bases, and 13 bases lay in between. The CDR3 sequence: CASSYRSVTDTQYF. For the CDR3, the DNA is TGTGCCAGCAGTTATCGAAGCGTTACAGATACGCAGTATTTT.

The chain has TRBV4-3 and TRBJ2-1, with D maybe TRBD1 (5 bases). CDR1 and CDR2 from the germline V gene are LGHNA and YSLEER. Between the trimmed V and J ends, which lost 3 bases and 4 bases, there was a span of 13 bases. The CDR3 is 15 amino acids. The CDR3 is CASSQQGFPYNEQFF. In DNA form, the CDR3 reads TGCGCCAGCAGCCAGCAGGGATTTCCTTACAATGAGCAGTTCTTC.

There are a few counts of this clone. The chain combines TRBV6-4 with TRBJ2-3, with 7 bases identical to TRBD1. CDR3 length: 14 residues. Germline CDR1 reads MRHNA; CDR2 reads SNTAGT. V shed 2 bases and J 3 bases; nucleotides not matched to a gene: 2. The CDR3 reads CASSDKGATDTQYF. DNA of the CDR3: TGTGCCAGCAGTGACAAGGGGGCGACAGATACGCAGTATTTT.

The chain has TRBV27 and TRBJ1-5; 7 bases fit TRBD1. CDR3 length equals 14 residues. The V gene end was trimmed by 5 bases and the J gene end by 6 bases; junction bases not matched to a gene: 7. CDR1 and CDR2 (germline): MNHEY, SMNVEV (reference sequence). The CDR3: CASSQTGYSQPQHF. CDR3 DNA sequence: TGTGCCAGCAGTCAGACAGGGTATTCTCAGCCCCAGCATTTT.

The rearrangement joins TRBV7-2 to TRBJ2-2, with unresolved D. CDR3 length: 11 residues. Germline CDR1 SGHTA, CDR2 FQGNSA. Trimming pared 8 bases from V and 3 bases from J, leaving 4 bases between. The CDR3 bases are TGTGCCAGCCACTACACCGGGGAGCTGTTTTTT. Amino acids: CASHYTGELFF. The variable domain in full, completed from reference TRBV7-2 and TRBJ2-2, reads GAGVSQSPSNKVTEKGKDVELRCDPISGHTALYWYRQSLGQGLEFLIYFQGNSAPDKSGLPSDRFSAERTGGSVSTLTIQRTQQEDSAVYLCASHYTGELFFGEGSRLTVL.

This chain uses TRBV4-1 with TRBJ1-5; 7 bases align to TRBD1. Germline V lookup: CDR1 MGHRA, CDR2 YSYEKL. V dropped 4 bases and J dropped 4; count of bases not matched to a gene: 4. The CDR3 covers 14 residues. The CDR3 DNA sequence: TGCGCCAGCAGCCTCCGGGACAGAAATCAGCCCCAGCATTTT. It yields the protein CASSLRDRNQPQHF.

This chain joins TRBV11-2 and TRBJ2-3; TRBD1 agrees at 8 bases. The J segment lost 5 bases and the V segment lost 1 base, leaving 11 bases of the junction unmatched. This CDR3 spans 17 amino acids. Germline assignment: CDR1 SGHAT and CDR2 FQNNGV. Here the CDR3 DNA reads TGTGCCAGCAGCTTAGTGAATAGGCAGGGGGCGAGAGATACGCAGTATTTT. Translation: CASSLVNRQGARDTQYF.

The V and J genes are TRBV27 and TRBJ1-2, with a tentative D call TRBD1 (6 bases). The CDR3 is made up of 13 amino acids. Germline assignment: CDR1 MNHEY and CDR2 SMNVEV (reference sequence). The germline V and J ends were trimmed by 6 bases and 5 bases, with 13 bases remaining between them. CDR3 protein: CASSANREYGYTF. The DNA for the CDR3 is TGTGCCAGCAGCGCAAACAGGGAATATGGCTACACCTTC.

The gene calls are TRBV4-1 and TRBJ2-1, with 10 bases matching TRBD2. Germline-derived CDR1 and CDR2 are MGHRA and YSYEKL. The CDR3 spans 17 residues. Germline trimming cut 3 bases from V and 8 bases from J; bases unmatched to any gene: 13. CDR3 residues: CASSHSSGRGVLDEQFF. The CDR3 DNA is TGCGCCAGCAGCCATTCAAGCGGGAGGGGGGTTCTTGATGAGCAGTTCTTC.

The V and J genes are TRBV28 and TRBJ2-2, with D possibly TRBD2 on 5 matching bases. The germline gives CDR1 MDHEN, CDR2 SYDVKM. The CDR3 runs 14 residues. The V end lost 2 bases, the J end lost 1 base, and 5 bases lay between the germline ends. CDR3 in DNA: TGTGCCAGCAGTTTACGGGGGAACACCGGGGAGCTGTTTTTT. Encoded protein: CASSLRGNTGELFF.